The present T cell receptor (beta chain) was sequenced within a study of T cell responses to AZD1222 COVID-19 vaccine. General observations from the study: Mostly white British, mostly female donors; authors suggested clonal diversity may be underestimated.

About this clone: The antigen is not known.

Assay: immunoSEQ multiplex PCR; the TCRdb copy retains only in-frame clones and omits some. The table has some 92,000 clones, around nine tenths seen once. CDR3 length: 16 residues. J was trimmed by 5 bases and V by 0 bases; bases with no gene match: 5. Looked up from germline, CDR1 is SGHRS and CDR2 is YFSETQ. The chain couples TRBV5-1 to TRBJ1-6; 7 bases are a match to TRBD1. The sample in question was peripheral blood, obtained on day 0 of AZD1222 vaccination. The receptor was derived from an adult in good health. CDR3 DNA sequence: TGCGCCAGCAGCTTGGTACCGGGACAGAATAATTCACCCCTCCACTTT. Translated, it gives CASSLVPGQNNSPLHF. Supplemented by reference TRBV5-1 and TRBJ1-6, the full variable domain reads KAGVTQTPRYLIKTRGQQVTLSCSPISGHRSVSWYQQTPGQGLQFLFEYFSETQRNKGNFPGRFSGRQFSNSRSEMNVSTLELGDSALYLCASSLVPGQNNSPLHFGNGTRLTVT.